This T cell receptor (beta chain) was captured in a study of tumor and adjacent non-tumor tissue in lung cancer. The study's findings and limits: Normal lung showed higher cumulative top 100 clone frequency than tumor. Compared with tumor, normal lung showed significantly lower TCR diversity.

Worth noting for this clonotype: Antigen unknown. The junction differs from germline at one of its ends, possibly a read error.

Germline assignment: CDR1 SGHNT and CDR2 YENEEA. The CDR3 spans 15 residues. TCRbeta libraries were built with three rounds of nested PCR, modified from ARM-PCR. TCRdb re-analysed the multiplex PCR reads in MiXCR, keeping a single row per CDR3 protein. The data show some 99,000 distinct CDR3 sequences, over 55% seen once. The template was RNA from unsorted bulk tissue. Distant lung tissue was collected more than 3 cm away from the tumor edge. The sequencing input was distant non-tumor lung tissue. The sequence was collected from a man aged 60-69 years with non-small cell lung cancer. The V and J genes are TRBV11-3 and TRBJ2-3; the match to TRBD2 covers 7 bases. Here the CDR3 DNA reads TGTACCAGCAGCTTTGGGCTAGCGGAGCCAGATACGCAGTATTTT. Its translation: CTSSFGLAEPDTQYF.